The present T cell receptor beta chain was sequenced within a study of blood T cell repertoires in COVID-19. CDR1 is LNHDA and CDR2 is SQIVND in the germline V gene (reference sequence). V shed 4 bases, J shed 4 bases, and the junction held 10 bases outside the gene matches. CDR3 length equals 16 residues. Libraries were prepared by immunoSEQ multiplex PCR; TCRdb keeps only in-frame clonotypes and omits some of them. Of about 9,200 clones in the sample, 86% are singletons; the top ten hold 7.5% to 9.5%. The sequenced sample consisted of peripheral blood. This chain connects TRBV19 to TRBJ1-2; 9 bases agree with TRBD1. This TCR came from a man aged 55 to 70 with acute or convalescent COVID-19. The DNA of the CDR3 is TGTGCCAGTAGTAGCCCCGGGACAGGGTTTGGCTATGGCTACACCTTC. This sequence encodes CASSSPGTGFGYGYTF.